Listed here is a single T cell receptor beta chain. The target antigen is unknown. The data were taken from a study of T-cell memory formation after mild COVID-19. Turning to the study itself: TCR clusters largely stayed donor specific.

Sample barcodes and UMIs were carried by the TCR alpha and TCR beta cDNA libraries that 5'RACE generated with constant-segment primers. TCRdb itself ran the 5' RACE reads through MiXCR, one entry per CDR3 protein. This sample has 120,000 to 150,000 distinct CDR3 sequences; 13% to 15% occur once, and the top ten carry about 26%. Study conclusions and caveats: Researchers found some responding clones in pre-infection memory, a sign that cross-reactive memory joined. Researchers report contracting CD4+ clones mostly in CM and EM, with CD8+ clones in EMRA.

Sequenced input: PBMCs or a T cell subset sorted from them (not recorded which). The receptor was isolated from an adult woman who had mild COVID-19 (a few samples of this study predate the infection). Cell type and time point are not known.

The CDR3 sequence is CASSEAGGDEAFF. In DNA form, the CDR3 reads TGCGCCAGCAGCGAGGCAGGGGGCGATGAAGCTTTCTTT. The chain is built from TRBV4-1 and TRBJ1-1; 8 nucleotides agree with TRBD1. This CDR3 has 13 amino acids. The germline V gene has CDR1 MGHRA and CDR2 YSYEKL. V dropped 5 bases and J dropped 7; count of bases not matched to a gene: 6.